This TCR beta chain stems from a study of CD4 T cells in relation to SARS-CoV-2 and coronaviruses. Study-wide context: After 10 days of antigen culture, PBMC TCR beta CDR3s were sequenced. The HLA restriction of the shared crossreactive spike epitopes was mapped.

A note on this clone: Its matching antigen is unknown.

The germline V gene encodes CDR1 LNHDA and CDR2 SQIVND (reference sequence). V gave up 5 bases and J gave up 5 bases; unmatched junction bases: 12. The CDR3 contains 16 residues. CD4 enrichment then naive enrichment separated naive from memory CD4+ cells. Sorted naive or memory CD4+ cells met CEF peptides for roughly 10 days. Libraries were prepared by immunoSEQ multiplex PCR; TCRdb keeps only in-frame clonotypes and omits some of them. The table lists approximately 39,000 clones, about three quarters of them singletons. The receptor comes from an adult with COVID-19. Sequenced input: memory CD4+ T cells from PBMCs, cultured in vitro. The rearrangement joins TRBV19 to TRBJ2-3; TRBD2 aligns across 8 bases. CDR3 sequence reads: CASSETSDPELDTQYF. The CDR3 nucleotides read TGTGCCAGTAGTGAGACTAGCGATCCGGAACTAGATACGCAGTATTTT.